This entry is about one T cell receptor beta chain. The source of the sample is a study of blood T cell repertoires in COVID-19. In the study overall: There were acute and convalescent COVID-19 samples, and they came from the United States, Italy and Spain. The cDNA or gDNA used as material had been derived from T cells, B-cell-depleted T cells, or PBMCs.

The assay was immunoSEQ multiplex PCR, and TCRdb's table has in-frame clones only and misses some. This sample has 140,000 to 150,000 clones, with around 86% found just once. The CDR3 covers 15 residues. Germline CDR1 and CDR2: MGHDK and SYGVNS. The germline V and J ends were trimmed by 2 bases and 4 bases, with 15 bases remaining between them. The genes are TRBV25-1 and TRBJ2-7, with D tentatively TRBD1 (6 bases). The sample comprised peripheral blood. This receptor was taken from a human donor in a cohort sampled during active COVID-19. CDR3 nucleotides: TGTGCCAGCAGTGAAGCCCCGGGACAAACTTACGAGCAGTACTTC. Its protein is CASSEAPGQTYEQYF.